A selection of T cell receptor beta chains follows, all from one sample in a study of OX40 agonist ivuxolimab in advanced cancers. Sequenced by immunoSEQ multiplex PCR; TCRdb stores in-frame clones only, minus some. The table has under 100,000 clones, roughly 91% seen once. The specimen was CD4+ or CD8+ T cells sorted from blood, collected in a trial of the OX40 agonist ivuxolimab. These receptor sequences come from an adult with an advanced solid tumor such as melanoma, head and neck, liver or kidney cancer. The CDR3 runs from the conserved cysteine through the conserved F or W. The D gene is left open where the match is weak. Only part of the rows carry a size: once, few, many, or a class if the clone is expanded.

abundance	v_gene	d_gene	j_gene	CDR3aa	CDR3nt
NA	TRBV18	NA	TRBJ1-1	CASSPTGSPEAFF	TGTGCCAGCTCACCTACAGGGTCCCCTGAAGCTTTCTTT
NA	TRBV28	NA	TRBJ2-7	CASSFPQPIYEQYF	TGTGCCAGCAGTTTCCCACAACCAATTTACGAGCAGTACTTC
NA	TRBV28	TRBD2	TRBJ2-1	CASGTAGGVGHEQFF	TGTGCCAGCGGGACGGCGGGAGGAGTCGGCCATGAGCAGTTCTTC
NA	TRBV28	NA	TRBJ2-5	CASSFTGETQYF	TGTGCCAGCAGTTTTACTGGGGAGACCCAGTACTTC
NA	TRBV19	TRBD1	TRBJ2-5	CASSPRQGGVQETQYF	TGTGCCAGTAGTCCCCGACAGGGTGGGGTCCAGGAGACCCAGTACTTC
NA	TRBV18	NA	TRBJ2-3	CASSPPARGTDTQYF	TGTGCCAGCTCACCACCCGCCCGGGGCACAGATACGCAGTATTTT
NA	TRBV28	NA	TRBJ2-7	CASSGRDSSYEQYF	TGTGCCAGCAGTGGGAGGGACAGCTCCTACGAGCAGTACTTC
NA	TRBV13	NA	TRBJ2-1	CASSLDTPPFQDNEQFF	TGTGCCAGCAGCTTAGATACCCCCCCTTTTCAAGACAATGAGCAGTTCTTC
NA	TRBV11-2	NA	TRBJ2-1	CASSPSASPEQFF	TGTGCCAGCAGCCCCTCCGCCTCCCCGGAGCAGTTCTTC
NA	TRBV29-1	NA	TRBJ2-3	CSVETHSDTQYF	TGCAGCGTAGAGACTCACTCGGATACGCAGTATTTT
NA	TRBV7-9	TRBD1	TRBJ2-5	CASSDPGQGLFSYQETQYF	TGTGCCAGCAGCGATCCGGGACAGGGGTTGTTCTCGTACCAAGAGACCCAGTACTTC
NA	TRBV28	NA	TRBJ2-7	CASSFGRTREQYF	TGTGCCAGCAGTTTCGGGAGAACGAGGGAGCAGTACTTC
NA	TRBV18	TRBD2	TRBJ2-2	CASSPPTSGNTGELFF	TGTGCCAGCTCACCACCTACTAGCGGGAACACCGGGGAGCTGTTTTTT
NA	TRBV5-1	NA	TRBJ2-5	CASSLDPTLGETQYF	TGCGCCAGCAGCTTGGATCCAACCCTGGGGGAGACCCAGTACTTC
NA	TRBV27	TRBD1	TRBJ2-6	CASSRDSLSGANVLTF	TGTGCCAGCAGCCGGGACAGCCTCTCTGGGGCCAACGTCCTGACTTTC
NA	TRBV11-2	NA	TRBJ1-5	CASSLDRQPQHF	TGTGCCAGCAGCTTAGATCGTCAGCCCCAGCATTTT
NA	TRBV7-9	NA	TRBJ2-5	CASSLGVGLETQYF	TGTGCCAGCAGCTTAGGGGTAGGGTTGGAGACCCAGTACTTC
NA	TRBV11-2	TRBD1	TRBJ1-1	CASSLDGQAFDTEAFF	TGTGCCAGCAGCTTAGATGGACAGGCGTTTGACACTGAAGCTTTCTTT
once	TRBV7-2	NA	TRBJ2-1	CASSLWGFNNEQFF	TGTGCCAGCAGCTTATGGGGGTTCAACAATGAGCAGTTCTTC
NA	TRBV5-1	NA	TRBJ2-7	CASSSSHEQYF	TGCGCCAGCAGCTCCTCGCACGAGCAGTACTTC
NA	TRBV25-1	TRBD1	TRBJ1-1	CASSLTGGGTEAFF	TGTGCCAGCAGTCTTACAGGGGGCGGTACTGAAGCTTTCTTT
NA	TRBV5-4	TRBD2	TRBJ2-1	CASSLAGRMNEQFF	TGTGCCAGCAGCTTGGCCGGGAGGATGAATGAGCAGTTCTTC
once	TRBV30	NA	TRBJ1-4	CASRKASTNEKLFF	TGTGCCTCCCGGAAGGCCTCAACTAATGAAAAACTGTTTTTT
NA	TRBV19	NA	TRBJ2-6	CASSIQAPSGANVLTF	TGTGCCAGTAGTATTCAGGCGCCCTCTGGGGCCAACGTCCTGACTTTC
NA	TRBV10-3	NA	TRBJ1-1	CAISEYPNTEAFF	TGTGCCATCAGTGAGTATCCGAACACTGAAGCTTTCTTT
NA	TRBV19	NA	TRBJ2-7	CASRGRAGGGTDGAYEQYF	TGTGCCAGTAGAGGACGTGCGGGCGGAGGAACAGACGGAGCCTACGAGCAGTACTTC
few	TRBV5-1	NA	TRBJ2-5	CASSLGVAIQETQYF	TGCGCCAGCAGCTTGGGGGTAGCTATACAAGAGACCCAGTACTTC
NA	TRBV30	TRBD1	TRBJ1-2	CAWSRQGAVGYTF	TGTGCCTGGAGCCGACAGGGGGCCGTTGGCTACACCTTC
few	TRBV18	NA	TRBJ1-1	CASSPIRAMNTEAFF	TGTGCCAGCTCACCGATCAGGGCAATGAACACTGAAGCTTTCTTT
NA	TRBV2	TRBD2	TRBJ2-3	CASSEALAGQDTQYF	TGTGCCAGCAGTGAAGCCTTAGCGGGTCAAGATACGCAGTATTTT
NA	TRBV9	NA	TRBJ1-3	CASSVNTGYSGNTIYF	TGTGCCAGCAGCGTAAATACAGGTTACTCTGGAAACACCATATATTTT
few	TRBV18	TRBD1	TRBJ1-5	CASSPGQGNQPQHF	TGTGCCAGCTCACCGGGACAGGGGAATCAGCCCCAGCATTTT
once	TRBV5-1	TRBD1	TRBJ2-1	CASSSGTGVIEQFF	TGCGCCAGCAGCTCCGGGACAGGGGTTATTGAGCAGTTCTTC
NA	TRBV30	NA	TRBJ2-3	CAWSVGGSTDTQYF	TGTGCCTGGAGTGTTGGCGGCAGCACAGATACGCAGTATTTT
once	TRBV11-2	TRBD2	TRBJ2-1	CASSNRLAGGVSYNEQFF	TGTGCCAGCAGCAACCGACTAGCGGGAGGTGTCTCCTACAATGAGCAGTTCTTC
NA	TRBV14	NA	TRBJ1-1	CASSPVGFGLNTEAFF	TGTGCCAGCAGCCCCGTCGGGTTTGGGCTGAACACTGAAGCTTTCTTT
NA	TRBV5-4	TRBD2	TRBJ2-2	CASSLPGLGNTGELFF	TGTGCCAGCAGCTTGCCCGGACTAGGGAACACCGGGGAGCTGTTTTTT
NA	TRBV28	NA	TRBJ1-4	CASGMARNNEKLFF	TGTGCCAGCGGGATGGCCAGGAATAATGAAAAACTGTTTTTT
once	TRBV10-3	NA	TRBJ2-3	CAISVRSGRGTTDTQYF	TGTGCCATCAGTGTGCGGTCGGGCAGGGGTACCACAGATACGCAGTATTTT
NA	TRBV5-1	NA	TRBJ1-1	CASSLLGNTEAFF	TGCGCCAGCAGCCTCCTGGGGAACACTGAAGCTTTCTTT
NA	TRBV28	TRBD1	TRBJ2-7	CASRPGTGSHEQYF	TGTGCCAGCAGACCCGGGACAGGGAGCCACGAGCAGTACTTC
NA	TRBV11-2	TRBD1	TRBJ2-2	CASSLGQGARAGELFF	TGTGCCAGCAGCTTAGGACAGGGGGCGCGGGCCGGGGAGCTGTTTTTT
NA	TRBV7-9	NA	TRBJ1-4	CASSPGLTNEKLFF	TGTGCCAGCAGCCCCGGTTTGACAAATGAAAAACTGTTTTTT
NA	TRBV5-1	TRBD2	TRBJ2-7	CASSNRLSGSNYEQYF	TGCGCCAGCAGCAACCGCCTTAGCGGGAGTAACTACGAGCAGTACTTC
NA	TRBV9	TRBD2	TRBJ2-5	CASSAGGETQYF	TGTGCCAGCAGCGCGGGGGGAGAGACCCAGTACTTC
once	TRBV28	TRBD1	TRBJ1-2	CASRQTGGSNYGYTF	TGTGCCAGCAGACAGACAGGGGGCTCGAACTATGGCTACACCTTC